What follows are 19 T cell receptor beta chains derived from one specimen sequenced in a study of cytomegalovirus exposure and HLA in healthy donors (dated by TCRdb to 2016 to 2017). The library was obtained by the immunoSEQ multiplex PCR assay. The multiplex PCR relied on a mix of 60 forward primers for TCR Vbeta segments and 13 reverse primers for TCR Jbeta segments. The immuneACCESS repertoire file appears here via TCRdb, limited to in-frame rearrangements. These files lack a portion of the clones; in checked studies, under half of the deficit traces to unresolved V genes, and the cause of the others is not known. The sample profile shows about 120,000 clones; 70% to 85% of them were found once. Less than 6% of the sample goes to the ten largest clones. Input material: PBMCs. These receptors all come from a man between 18 and 35 years old in good health and CMV-seropositive.

The chain uses TRBV6-1 and TRBJ2-5; a weak D match, TRBD2 (5 bases). This CDR3 has 15 residues. Trimming pared 1 base from V and 2 bases from J, leaving 11 bases between. The V gene's germline CDR1 is MNHNS and CDR2 SASEGT. This CDR3 reads CASSEGGNRQETQYF. The CDR3 DNA is TGTGCCAGCAGTGAAGGAGGGAACAGACAAGAGACCCAGTACTTC.

In its sample, this clone was seen a few times. The chain has TRBV5-6 and TRBJ2-2, with TRBD2 matching over 13 bases. CDR1 is SGHDT and CDR2 is YYEEEE in the germline V gene. Losses at the gene ends were 4 bases for V and 5 bases for J; bases not matched to a gene: 8. This CDR3 contains 17 residues. The DNA for the CDR3 is TGTGCCAGCAGCCCCCGGACTAGCGGGAGCCGGACCGGGGAGCTGTTTTTT. Its protein product is CASSPRTSGSRTGELFF.

J is TRBJ2-7 and V is TRBV5-5; 7 bases are shared with TRBD2. The CDR3 contains 14 residues. Germline CDR1 is SGHKS and CDR2 is YYEKEE (reference sequence). J lost 6 bases, V lost 4 bases, and 10 bases had no gene match. The CDR3 protein is CASSAGSGDAEQYF. DNA of the CDR3: TGTGCCAGCAGCGCGGGGAGCGGGGACGCCGAGCAGTACTTC. Full variable domain (missing parts from reference TRBV5-5 and TRBJ2-7): DAGVTQSPTHLIKTRGQQVTLRCSPISGHKSVSWYQQVLGQGPQFIFQYYEKEERGRGNFPDRFSARQFPNYSSELNVNALLLGDSALYLCASSAGSGDAEQYFGPGTRLTVT.

The chain recombines TRBV4-1 with TRBJ1-2; D is perhaps TRBD1 (6 bases). V was cut by 0 bases and J by 5 bases, with 28 bases left in between. CDR3 length equals 20 residues. Germline CDR1 and CDR2: MGHRA and YSYEKL. The CDR3 sequence is CASSQELYREIEGRGYGYTF. The CDR3 DNA follows: TGCGCCAGCAGCCAAGAATTGTACAGGGAGATAGAAGGTAGGGGGTATGGCTACACCTTC.

This clone appeared once. The chain links TRBV7-6 to TRBJ1-2; possibly TRBD1 for D (5 bases). The CDR3 extends over 14 amino acids. CDR1 and CDR2 from the germline V gene are SGHVS and FNYEAQ. The ends were cut back, 4 bases at V and 5 bases at J, with 14 bases in the middle. CDR3 bases: TGTGCCAGCAGCTCTGATCCCGCAGGGTATGGCTACACCTTC. Translating it yields CASSSDPAGYGYTF.

The rearrangement uses TRBV5-4 and TRBJ1-1, with a tentative D call TRBD1 (5 bases). This CDR3 has 15 residues. The V end was cut by 0 bases, the J end by 1 base, with 10 bases between. Germline lookup yields CDR1 SGHNT and CDR2 YYREEE (reference sequence). The CDR3 sequence is CASSLVRGKNTEAFF. CDR3 bases: TGTGCCAGCAGCTTGGTTAGGGGAAAGAACACTGAAGCTTTCTTT.

The chain links TRBV5-1 to TRBJ1-2; no clear D gene. Germline V gives CDR1 SGHRS, CDR2 YFSETQ. Trimming cost V 0 bases and J 7 bases, with 13 bases left between them. CDR3 length equals 14 residues. The CDR3 nucleotides are TGCGCCAGCAGCTTGGAGGCAGGCTTGACTGGCTACACCTTC. Its protein is CASSLEAGLTGYTF.

This chain joins TRBV5-6 and TRBJ2-5; D unclear. TRBJ2-7 explains the end of the DNA better; the J call may be wrong. Germline CDR1 reads SGHDT; CDR2 reads YYEEEE. The CDR3 runs to 14 residues. CDR3: CASSLASRSYEQYF. In DNA form, the CDR3 reads TGTGCCAGCAGCTTGGCTTCCAGGTCCTACGAGCAGTACTTC.

This clone was seen only a few times. The chain is built from TRBV11-3 and TRBJ2-2, with 9 bases aligning to TRBD1. CDR1 is SGHNT and CDR2 is YENEEA in the germline V gene. The CDR3 length is 17 residues. With 4 bases clipped from V and 1 base from J, the junction kept 7 bases outside the gene matches. CDR3 nucleotides: TGTGCCAGCAGCTACGGGGACAGGGTATGGAACACCGGGGAGCTGTTTTTT. Protein sequence: CASSYGDRVWNTGELFF.

The chain joins TRBV19 to TRBJ1-2, with D perhaps TRBD1 (6 bases). Germline V gene lookup returns CDR1 LNHDA and CDR2 SQIVND (reference sequence). This CDR3 comprises 13 residues. Trimming shortened V by 6 bases and J by 0 bases, and 8 bases separated the two germline ends. The CDR3 DNA reads TGTGCCAGTAGCGGACAGACTAACTATGGCTACACCTTC. Amino acids: CASSGQTNYGYTF.

The chain has TRBV30 and TRBJ1-2, with a possible D match to TRBD1 (6 bases). Trimming pared 0 bases from V and 6 bases from J, leaving 11 bases between. The CDR3 consists of 13 residues. Germline V gene data show CDR1 as GTSNPN and CDR2 as SVGIG (reference sequence). CDR3 in DNA: TGTGCCTGGAGTGTACGGGGGGGCGATGGCTACACCTTC. Protein product: CAWSVRGGDGYTF.

This clone occurred a few times. V and J are TRBV5-8 and TRBJ2-7, with TRBD2 matching 8 bases. This CDR3 has 15 amino acids. Trimming at V came to 2 bases and at J to 2 bases, leaving 6 bases not matched to a gene. Germline assignment: CDR1 SGHTS and CDR2 YDEGEE. The CDR3 region is CASSFRGGRAYEQYF. CDR3 DNA: TGTGCCAGCAGCTTTCGGGGGGGTAGGGCCTACGAGCAGTACTTC. Complete variable domain (other parts from reference TRBV5-8 and TRBJ2-7): EAGVTQSPTHLIKTRGQQATLRCSPISGHTSVYWYQQALGLGLQFLLWYDEGEERNRGNFPPRFSGRQFPNYSSELNVNALELEDSALYLCASSFRGGRAYEQYFGPGTRLTVT.

Details on this clone: One junction end disagrees with the germline gene, perhaps due to a read error. Other DNA sequences of this sample code for an identical CDR3. The chain combines TRBV9 with TRBJ2-7, with 8 bases lining up with TRBD2. This CDR3 comprises 17 residues. Germline values: CDR1 SGDLS, CDR2 YYNGEE. CDR3 residues: CASSVATSGSPPYEQYF. The CDR3 DNA is TGTGCCAGCAGCGTAGCTACTAGCGGCAGCCCTCCCTACGAGCAATACTTC.

The chain uses TRBV7-2 and TRBJ2-2, with D tentatively TRBD2 (6 bases). The CDR3 covers 13 residues. V was cut by 1 base and J by 6 bases, with 6 bases left in between. CDR1 SGHTA and CDR2 FQGNSA come from the germline V gene. The CDR3 region is CASSLERAGELFF. CDR3 DNA: TGTGCCAGCAGCTTAGAGCGGGCCGGGGAGCTGTTTTTT.

The chain recombines TRBV6-5 with TRBJ1-2; possibly TRBD1 for D (6 bases). The CDR3 totals 13 residues. The V end was cut by 7 bases, the J end by 5 bases, with 14 bases between. Germline CDR1 MNHEY, CDR2 SVGAGI. The CDR3 reads CASTQFGQYGYTF. CDR3 bases: TGTGCCAGCACCCAGTTTGGACAGTATGGCTACACCTTC.

V is TRBV9 and J is TRBJ2-1; D is undetermined. The CDR3 runs 15 residues. The germline V and J ends were trimmed by 2 bases and 0 bases, with 9 bases remaining between them. Germline assignment: CDR1 SGDLS and CDR2 YYNGEE. CDR3 region: CASSVEPSSYNEQFF. The CDR3 DNA reads TGTGCCAGCAGCGTTGAACCCAGCTCCTACAATGAGCAGTTCTTC.

The genes are TRBV5-1 and TRBJ1-5; D perhaps matches TRBD1 (5 bases). Trimming stripped 0 bases from V and 1 base from J, with 5 bases between. The germline V gene has CDR1 SGHRS and CDR2 YFSETQ. The CDR3 loop spans 14 amino acids. The chain's CDR3 is CASSLGQSNQPQHF. DNA of the CDR3: TGCGCCAGCAGCTTGGGACAGAGCAATCAGCCCCAGCATTTT. Looking up the rest from reference TRBV5-1 and TRBJ1-5 gives the full variable domain: KAGVTQTPRYLIKTRGQQVTLSCSPISGHRSVSWYQQTPGQGLQFLFEYFSETQRNKGNFPGRFSGRQFSNSRSEMNVSTLELGDSALYLCASSLGQSNQPQHFGDGTRLSIL.

This chain's CDR3 is CATSYRQVNSPLHF. The CDR3 DNA sequence: TGTGCCACCAGCTACCGACAGGTTAATTCACCCCTCCACTTT. The J gene is TRBJ1-6, the V gene TRBV15; tentatively, D is TRBD1 (6 bases). Germline values: CDR1 LNHNV, CDR2 YYDKDF (reference sequence). The CDR3 spans 14 residues. Trimming shortened V by 5 bases and J by 6 bases, and 11 bases separated the two germline ends.

This rearrangement joins TRBV27 to TRBJ2-1, with D uncertain. CDR3 size: 13 residues. Deletions cut 8 bases from V and 0 bases from J, with 8 bases between. The V gene's germline CDR1 is MNHEY and CDR2 SMNVEV (reference sequence). CDR3 loop: CASSFFSYNEQFF. DNA for the CDR3: TGTGCCAGCTCGTTTTTCTCCTACAATGAGCAGTTCTTC.